This T cell receptor beta chain came from a study of siplizumab effects on memory and regulatory T cells (dated by TCRdb to the late 2010s). Background on the whole study: The study examined how the anti-CD2 antibody siplizumab affects alloreactive T-cell subsets in allogeneic mixed lymphocyte reactions built from human PBMCs.

Overall results and qualifications from the work: The cumulative frequency of alloreactive sequences that could be traced back to unstimulated CD4+ memory T cells was significantly reduced by siplizumab. Among mappable alloreactive CD4+ clones, the Treg-derived fraction averaged nearly 70% with siplizumab versus about 27% in control reactions. Sequences below about 10^-5 frequency were poorly captured, so only a minor fraction of alloreactive clones could be mapped to unstimulated subsets. Roughly 75-95% of proliferating CD4+ or CD8+ clones could not be assigned a naive or memory phenotype. Unstimulated naive T cells appeared more diverse than memory T cells, and naive cells seemed to contribute substantially to the alloresponse. No functional confirmation was obtained for the suppressive function of proliferating Tregs from siplizumab cultures.

Library construction relied on the immunoSEQ multiplex PCR assay. Some 1.1 x 10^5 TCR templates per sample were assayed by the deep sequencing platform. Genomic DNA extracted from sorted T cells was used for TCRbeta CDR3 sequencing. In the source study's methods: The R programming language was used for the clonal analysis of the TCRbeta CDR3 data. Alloreactive CD4+ and CD8+ clones were identified by comparing unstimulated samples to CFSE-low samples taken after the reaction. Alloreactive CD4+ clones were assigned to regulatory or non-regulatory origin by matching sequences to sorted unstimulated Treg and non-Treg repertoires. Held by TCRdb, this immuneACCESS table contains in-frame sequences only and omits some clones. Under half of the omission traces to an unresolved V gene where checked; the cause of the rest is unknown. That table is the source of V, J and clone size, and D and trimming were worked out from the DNA. Here the sample has 94,000 or so clones; roughly 97% occur a single time. The ten biggest clones cover around 0.031% of the sample.

Unstimulated CD4+ memory cells were also sequenced in three donor pairs, together with CD4+ naive, CD8+ TEMRA, CD8+ naive and CD8+ effector memory subsets. Sorted unstimulated T cells and proliferating T cells recovered from mixed lymphocyte reactions were subjected to TCRbeta CDR3 sequencing. Fresh whole blood from approximately 9 HLA-typed healthy donors was used to isolate PBMCs. In regard to this clone: The specificity of this receptor is unknown. The input lacks base qualities; no much larger clone sits a single base away.

Measured from the cysteine to the phenylalanine, the CDR3 is 15 residues long. CDR3 DNA only is kept here, 45 bases in frame from base 1. The germline V gene provides CDR1 LGHNA and CDR2 YSLEER. Here V drops 0 bases and J drops 5 bases, and the junction holds 4 bases not matched to any gene. The TCR originated in a human donor in good health. The sample was naive CD4+ T cells sorted from blood. In the paper's terms, the cell subset or site label means: unstimulated naive T cells. This receptor chain uses TRBV4-3 and TRBJ1-3, with 7 bases in between that match TRBD1. At the DNA level, the sequence is TGCGCCAGCAGCCAAGAAGGGGGCATAAGAAACACCATATATTTT. This codes for CASSQEGGIRNTIYF.